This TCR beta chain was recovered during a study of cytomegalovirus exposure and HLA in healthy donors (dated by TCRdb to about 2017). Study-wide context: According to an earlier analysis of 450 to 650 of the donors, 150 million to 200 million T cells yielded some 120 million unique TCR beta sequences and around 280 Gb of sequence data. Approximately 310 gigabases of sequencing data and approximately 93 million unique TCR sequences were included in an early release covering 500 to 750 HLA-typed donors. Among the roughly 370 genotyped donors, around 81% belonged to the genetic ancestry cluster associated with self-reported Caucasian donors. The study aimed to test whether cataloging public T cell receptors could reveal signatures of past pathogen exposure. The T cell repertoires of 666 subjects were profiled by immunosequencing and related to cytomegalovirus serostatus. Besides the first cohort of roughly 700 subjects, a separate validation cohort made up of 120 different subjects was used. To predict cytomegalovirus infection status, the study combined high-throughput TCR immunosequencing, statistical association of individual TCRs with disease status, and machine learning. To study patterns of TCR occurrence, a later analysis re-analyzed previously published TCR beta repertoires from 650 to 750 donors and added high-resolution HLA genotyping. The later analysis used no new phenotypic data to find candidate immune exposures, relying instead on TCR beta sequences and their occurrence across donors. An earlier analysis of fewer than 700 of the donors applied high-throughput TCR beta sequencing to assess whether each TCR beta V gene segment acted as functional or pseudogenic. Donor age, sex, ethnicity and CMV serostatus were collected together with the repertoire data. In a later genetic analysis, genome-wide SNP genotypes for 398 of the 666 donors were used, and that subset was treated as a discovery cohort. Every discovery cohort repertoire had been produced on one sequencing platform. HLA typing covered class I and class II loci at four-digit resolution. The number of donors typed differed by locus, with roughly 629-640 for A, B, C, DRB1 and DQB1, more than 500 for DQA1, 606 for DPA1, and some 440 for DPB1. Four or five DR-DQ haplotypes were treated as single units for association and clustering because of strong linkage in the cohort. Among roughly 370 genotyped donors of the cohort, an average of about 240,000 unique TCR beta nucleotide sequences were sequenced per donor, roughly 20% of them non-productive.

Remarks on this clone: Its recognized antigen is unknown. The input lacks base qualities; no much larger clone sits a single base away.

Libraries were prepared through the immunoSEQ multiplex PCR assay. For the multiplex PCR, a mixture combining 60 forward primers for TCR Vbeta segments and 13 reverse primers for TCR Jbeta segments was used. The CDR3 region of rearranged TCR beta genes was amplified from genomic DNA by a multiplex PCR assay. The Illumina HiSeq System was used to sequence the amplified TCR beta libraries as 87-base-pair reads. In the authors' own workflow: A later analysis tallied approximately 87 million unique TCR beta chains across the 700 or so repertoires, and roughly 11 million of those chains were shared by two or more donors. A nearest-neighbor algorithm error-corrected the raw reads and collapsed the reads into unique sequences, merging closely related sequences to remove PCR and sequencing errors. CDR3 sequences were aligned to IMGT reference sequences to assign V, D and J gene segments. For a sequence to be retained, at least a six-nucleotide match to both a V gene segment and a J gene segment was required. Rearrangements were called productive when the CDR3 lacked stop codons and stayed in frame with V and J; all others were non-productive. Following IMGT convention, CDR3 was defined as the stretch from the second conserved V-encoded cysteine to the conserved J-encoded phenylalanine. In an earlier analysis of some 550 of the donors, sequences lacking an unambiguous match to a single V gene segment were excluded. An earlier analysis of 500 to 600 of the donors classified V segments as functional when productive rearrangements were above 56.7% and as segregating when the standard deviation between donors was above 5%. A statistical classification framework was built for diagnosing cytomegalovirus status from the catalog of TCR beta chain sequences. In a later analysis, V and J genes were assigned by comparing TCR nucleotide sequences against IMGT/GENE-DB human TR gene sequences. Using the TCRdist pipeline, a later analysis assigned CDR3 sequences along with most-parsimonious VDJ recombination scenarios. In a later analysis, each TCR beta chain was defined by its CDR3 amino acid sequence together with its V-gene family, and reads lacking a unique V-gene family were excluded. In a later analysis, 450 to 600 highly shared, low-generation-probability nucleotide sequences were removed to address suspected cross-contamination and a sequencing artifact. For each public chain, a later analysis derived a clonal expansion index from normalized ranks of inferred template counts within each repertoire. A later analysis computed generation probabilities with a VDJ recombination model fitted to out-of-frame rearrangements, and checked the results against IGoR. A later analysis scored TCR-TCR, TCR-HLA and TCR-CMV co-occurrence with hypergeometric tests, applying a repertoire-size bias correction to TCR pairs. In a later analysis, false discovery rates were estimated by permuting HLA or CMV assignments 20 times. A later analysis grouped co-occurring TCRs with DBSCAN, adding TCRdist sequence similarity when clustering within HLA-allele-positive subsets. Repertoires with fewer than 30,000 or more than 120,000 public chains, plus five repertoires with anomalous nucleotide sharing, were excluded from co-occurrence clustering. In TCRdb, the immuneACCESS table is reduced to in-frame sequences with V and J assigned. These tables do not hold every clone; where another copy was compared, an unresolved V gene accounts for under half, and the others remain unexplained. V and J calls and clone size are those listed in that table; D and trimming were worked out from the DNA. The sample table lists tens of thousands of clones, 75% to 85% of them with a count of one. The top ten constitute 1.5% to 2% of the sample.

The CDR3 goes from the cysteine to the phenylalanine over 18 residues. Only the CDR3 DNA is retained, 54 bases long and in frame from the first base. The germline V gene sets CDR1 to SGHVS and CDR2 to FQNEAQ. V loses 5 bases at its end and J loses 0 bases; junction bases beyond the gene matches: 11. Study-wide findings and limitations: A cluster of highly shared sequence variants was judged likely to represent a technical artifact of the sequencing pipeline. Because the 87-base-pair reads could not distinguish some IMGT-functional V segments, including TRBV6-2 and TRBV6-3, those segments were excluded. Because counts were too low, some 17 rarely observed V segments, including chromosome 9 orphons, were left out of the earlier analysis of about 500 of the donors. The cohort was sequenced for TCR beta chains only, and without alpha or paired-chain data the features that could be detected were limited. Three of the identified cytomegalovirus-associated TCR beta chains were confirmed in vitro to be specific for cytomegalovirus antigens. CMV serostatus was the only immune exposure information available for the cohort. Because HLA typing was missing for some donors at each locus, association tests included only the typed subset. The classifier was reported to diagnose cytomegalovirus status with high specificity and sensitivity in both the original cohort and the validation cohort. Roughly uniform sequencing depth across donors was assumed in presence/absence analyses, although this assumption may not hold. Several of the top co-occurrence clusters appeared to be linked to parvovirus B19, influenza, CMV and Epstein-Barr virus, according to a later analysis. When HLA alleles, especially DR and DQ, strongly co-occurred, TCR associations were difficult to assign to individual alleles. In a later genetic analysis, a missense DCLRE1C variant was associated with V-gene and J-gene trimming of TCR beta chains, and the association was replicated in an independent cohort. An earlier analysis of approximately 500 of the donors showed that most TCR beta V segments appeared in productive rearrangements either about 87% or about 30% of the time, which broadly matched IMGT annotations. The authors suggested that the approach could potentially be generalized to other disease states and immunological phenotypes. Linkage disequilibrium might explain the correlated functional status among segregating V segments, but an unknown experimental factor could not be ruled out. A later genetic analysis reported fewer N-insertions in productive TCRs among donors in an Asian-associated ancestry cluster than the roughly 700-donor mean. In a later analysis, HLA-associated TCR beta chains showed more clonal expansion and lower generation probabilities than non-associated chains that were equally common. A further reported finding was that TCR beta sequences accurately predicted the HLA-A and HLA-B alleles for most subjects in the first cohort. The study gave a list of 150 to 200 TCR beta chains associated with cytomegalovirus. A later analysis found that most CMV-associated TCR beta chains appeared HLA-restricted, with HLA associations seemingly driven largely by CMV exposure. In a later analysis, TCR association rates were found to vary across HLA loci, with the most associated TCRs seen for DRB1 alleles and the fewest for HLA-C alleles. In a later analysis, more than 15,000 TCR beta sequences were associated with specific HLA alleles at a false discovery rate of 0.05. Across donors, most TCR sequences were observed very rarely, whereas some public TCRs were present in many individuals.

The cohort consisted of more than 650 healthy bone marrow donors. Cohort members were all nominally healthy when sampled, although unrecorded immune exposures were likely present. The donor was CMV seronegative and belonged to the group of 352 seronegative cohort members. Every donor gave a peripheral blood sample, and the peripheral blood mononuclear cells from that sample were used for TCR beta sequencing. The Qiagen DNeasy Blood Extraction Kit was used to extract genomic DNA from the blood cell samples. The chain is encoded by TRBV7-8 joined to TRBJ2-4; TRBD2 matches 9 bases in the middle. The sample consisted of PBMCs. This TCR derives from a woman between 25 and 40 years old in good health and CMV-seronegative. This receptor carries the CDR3 CASSPSSGTPIAKNIQYF. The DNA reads TGTGCCAGCAGCCCATCTAGCGGGACTCCGATAGCCAAAAACATTCAGTACTTC.